These 11 T cell receptor beta chains were all obtained from the same sample, sequenced in a study of T-cell memory formation after mild COVID-19. TCRdb itself ran the 5' RACE reads through MiXCR, one entry per CDR3 protein. The profile shows fewer than 700,000 distinct CDR3 sequences, approximately 21% of them singletons. The sample comprised PBMCs or a T cell subset sorted from them (not recorded which). The receptors originated from an adult woman who had mild COVID-19 (a few samples of this study predate the infection). Cell type and time point are not known.

This clonotype was seen a few times. The V and J genes are TRBV5-1 and TRBJ1-1; D unclear. Germline V CDR1 and CDR2: SGHRS, YFSETQ. Trimming took 0 bases from V and 3 from J, leaving 9 bases between them. This CDR3 is 14 amino acids long. The chain's CDR3 is CASSLVGKDTEAFF. The CDR3 nucleotides are TGCGCCAGCAGCTTGGTAGGGAAGGACACTGAAGCTTTCTTT.

The sample holds one count of this clonotype. The chain recombines TRBV7-9 with TRBJ1-2; D uncertain. Trimming took off 0 bases at V and 10 bases at J, with 9 bases between the two ends. From germline, CDR1 is SEHNR and CDR2 FQNEAQ (reference sequence). The CDR3 covers 12 residues. The CDR3, as DNA: TGTGCCAGCAGCTTAGCGCGGGAGGACTACACCTTC. It encodes CASSLAREDYTF.

This clonotype was seen only a few times. The chain employs TRBV5-6 and TRBJ1-1, with D possibly being TRBD1 (5 bases). The CDR3 spans 14 residues. Trimming removed 0 bases at V and 7 bases at J, with 13 bases between. Germline V gene lookup returns CDR1 SGHDT and CDR2 YYEEEE. In nucleotides, the CDR3 is TGTGCCAGCAGCTTGGCCGGGACGCCTAATGAAGCTTTCTTT. This codes for CASSLAGTPNEAFF.

This chain connects TRBV12-3 or TRBV12-4 to TRBJ2-2; TRBD1 matches at 7 bases. CDR3 length: 15 residues. J was trimmed by 8 bases and V by 4 bases; bases with no gene match: 10. CDR3 protein: CASSSRDSGMGELFF. Written as DNA, the CDR3 is TGTGCCAGCAGTTCCCGGGACAGCGGTATGGGGGAGCTGTTTTTT.

This clonotype showed up just a few times. V usage is TRBV12-3 or TRBV12-4 and J usage is TRBJ1-4; TRBD1 is a possible D gene (6 bases). The V end was cut by 3 bases, the J end by 8 bases, with 13 bases between. The length of the CDR3 is 14 residues. CDR3 loop: CASSFDRSGEKLFF. The CDR3 DNA follows: TGTGCCAGCAGTTTCGACAGGTCGGGGGAAAAACTGTTTTTT.

The chain links TRBV20-1 to TRBJ2-7; no clear D. Between the trimmed V and J ends, which lost 2 bases and 3 bases, there was a span of 8 bases. The CDR3 has 12 amino acids. The V gene's germline CDR1 is DFQATT and CDR2 SNEGSKA (reference sequence). The CDR3 DNA follows: TGCAGTGCTAGAAATGTTCTCTACGAGCAGTACTTC. Translated: CSARNVLYEQYF.

CDR3 nucleotide sequence: TGTGCCAGCAGTGAAATTGACAGATACTACAATGAGCAGTTCTTC. This translates into CASSEIDRYYNEQFF. The chain is built from TRBV25-1 and TRBJ2-1; the D gene is possibly TRBD1 (5 bases). The CDR3 is 15 residues long. The V gene lost 2 bases and the J gene lost 3 bases, with 11 bases spanning the gap. CDR1 is MGHDK, CDR2 SYGVNS, per germline.

V and J are TRBV12-3 or TRBV12-4 and TRBJ2-1; 9 positions match TRBD2. The V segment lost 6 bases and the J segment 0 bases; nucleotides outside the gene matches: 6. The CDR3 is made up of 16 amino acids. CDR3 in amino acids: CASSYQRGVSYNEQFF. The CDR3 DNA is TGTGCCAGCAGCTACCAGCGGGGGGTCTCCTACAATGAGCAGTTCTTC.

This clonotype appeared once. The junction departs from germline at one end; a sequencing error may be responsible. The V call is TRBV24-1, the J call TRBJ2-1; no firm D call. Germline V gene data show CDR1 as KGHDR and CDR2 as SFDVKD. The CDR3 contains 14 residues. The CDR3 nucleotides are TGTGCCACCAGTGATCAGCGCTCCTACAATGAGCAGATCTTC. It yields the protein CATSDQRSYNEQIF.

This clonotype came up a few times. V usage is TRBV18 and J usage is TRBJ2-2; TRBD2 is a possible D gene (6 bases). V was trimmed by 2 bases and J by 5 bases, leaving 12 bases between them. Germline V gene data show CDR1 as KGHSH and CDR2 as LQKENI. CDR3 size: 15 residues. CDR3 in amino acids: CASSPSSGLTGELFF. In DNA, the CDR3 is TGTGCCAGCTCACCATCAAGCGGGCTAACCGGGGAGCTGTTTTTT.

This clonotype came up a few times. The gene calls are TRBV11-2 and TRBJ1-1; D is unresolved. V was clipped by 5 bases and J by 2 bases, with 9 bases between them. The CDR3 spans 13 residues. Germline V lookup: CDR1 SGHAT, CDR2 FQNNGV. The CDR3: CASSPTPNTEAFF. The CDR3 nucleotides are TGTGCCAGCAGCCCCACCCCCAACACTGAAGCTTTCTTT.